Listed below are T cell receptor beta chains from one sample, sequenced in a study of T cells after posttransplantation cyclophosphamide. TCRdb's table, derived via immunoSEQ multiplex PCR, lists solely in-frame clones and lacks some. The table records 3,500 to 5,500 clones, around 80% of them present only once. The material was PBMCs, obtained after an allogeneic stem cell transplant with a calcineurin inhibitor and methotrexate. The receptors were sampled from a male patient in his thirties or forties who received an allogeneic stem cell transplant from an unrelated donor, was CMV-positive, and had chronic GVHD only. Some T cells may be the graft donor's. Both conserved end residues are part of each CDR3. The D gene is left open where the match is weak. Expanded clones get a size class; other rows say once, few or many, or leave the size out.

v_call: TRBV7-6
clone_size: NA
j_call: TRBJ2-1
d_call: NA
cdr3_aa: CASSSDPGLYNEQFF
cdr3_nt: TGTGCCAGCAGCTCCGACCCGGGACTTTACAATGAGCAGTTCTTC

v_call: TRBV14
clone_size: NA
j_call: TRBJ2-7
d_call: TRBD2
cdr3_aa: CASSLSGVSYEQYF
cdr3_nt: TGTGCCAGCAGTCTGAGCGGGGTCTCCTACGAGCAGTACTTC

v_call: TRBV30
clone_size: NA
j_call: TRBJ1-2
d_call: TRBD1
cdr3_aa: CAWSLGTGSGYTF
cdr3_nt: TGTGCCTGGAGTCTCGGGACAGGGAGTGGCTACACCTTC

v_call: TRBV5-6
clone_size: NA
j_call: TRBJ2-5
d_call: NA
cdr3_aa: CASSLGGGQETQYF
cdr3_nt: TGTGCCAGCAGCTTGGGAGGGGGCCAAGAGACCCAGTACTTC

v_call: TRBV6-5
clone_size: NA
j_call: TRBJ1-1
d_call: NA
cdr3_aa: CASTGDTAEAFF
cdr3_nt: TGTGCCAGCACCGGTGACACAGCTGAAGCTTTCTTT

v_call: TRBV11-3
clone_size: NA
j_call: TRBJ2-5
d_call: NA
cdr3_aa: CASSLGRKEEETQYF
cdr3_nt: TGTGCCAGCAGCTTAGGGAGAAAGGAGGAAGAGACCCAGTACTTC

v_call: TRBV5-5
clone_size: NA
j_call: TRBJ2-5
d_call: NA
cdr3_aa: CASSLSGRPFQETQYF
cdr3_nt: TGTGCCAGCAGCTTGAGCGGCAGGCCCTTCCAAGAGACCCAGTACTTC

v_call: TRBV6-5
clone_size: NA
j_call: TRBJ1-1
d_call: NA
cdr3_aa: CASSYGGENTEAFF
cdr3_nt: TGTGCCAGCAGTTACGGAGGGGAGAACACTGAAGCTTTCTTT

v_call: TRBV27
clone_size: NA
j_call: TRBJ2-3
d_call: TRBD2
cdr3_aa: CASSFPTSGATDTQYF
cdr3_nt: TGTGCCAGCAGTTTCCCGACTAGCGGGGCAACAGATACGCAGTATTTT

v_call: TRBV27
clone_size: NA
j_call: TRBJ2-1
d_call: NA
cdr3_aa: CASSFGTRYNEQFF
cdr3_nt: TGTGCCAGCAGTTTCGGGACAAGGTACAATGAGCAGTTCTTC

v_call: TRBV5-4
clone_size: NA
j_call: TRBJ1-2
d_call: TRBD1
cdr3_aa: CASSSKQGALNGYTF
cdr3_nt: TGTGCCAGCAGCTCAAAACAGGGGGCCTTAAATGGCTACACCTTC

v_call: TRBV7-6
clone_size: NA
j_call: TRBJ2-6
d_call: NA
cdr3_aa: CASSLDRGGAGANVLTF
cdr3_nt: TGTGCCAGCAGCTTAGACAGGGGAGGAGCTGGGGCCAACGTCCTGACTTTC

v_call: TRBV29-1
clone_size: NA
j_call: TRBJ2-5
d_call: TRBD1
cdr3_aa: CSVTQGRETQYF
cdr3_nt: TGCAGCGTGACACAGGGGCGAGAGACCCAGTACTTC

v_call: TRBV9
clone_size: once
j_call: TRBJ2-5
d_call: NA
cdr3_aa: CASSAGQGGSETQYF
cdr3_nt: TGTGCCAGCAGCGCCGGACAGGGAGGGAGTGAGACCCAGTACTTC

v_call: TRBV7-2
clone_size: NA
j_call: TRBJ2-7
d_call: TRBD2
cdr3_aa: CASSPPSGRGYEQYF
cdr3_nt: TGTGCCAGCAGCCCTCCTAGCGGGAGGGGGTACGAGCAGTACTTC

v_call: TRBV28
clone_size: NA
j_call: TRBJ1-2
d_call: TRBD1
cdr3_aa: CASSSPDRAYGYTF
cdr3_nt: TGTGCCAGCAGTTCGCCGGACAGGGCTTATGGCTACACCTTC

v_call: TRBV4-1
clone_size: NA
j_call: TRBJ2-5
d_call: TRBD2
cdr3_aa: CASSQDRGGQETQYF
cdr3_nt: TGCGCCAGCAGCCAAGATCGGGGGGGGCAAGAGACCCAGTACTTC

v_call: TRBV7-6
clone_size: NA
j_call: TRBJ1-5
d_call: TRBD1
cdr3_aa: CASSLATGLNQPQHF
cdr3_nt: TGTGCCAGCAGCTTAGCGACAGGGTTAAATCAGCCCCAGCATTTT

v_call: TRBV4-3
clone_size: NA
j_call: TRBJ1-6
d_call: NA
cdr3_aa: CASSQSPGRSGGVLHF
cdr3_nt: TGCGCCAGCAGCCAGTCCCCGGGCCGTTCGGGAGGGGTCCTCCACTTT

v_call: TRBV19
clone_size: NA
j_call: TRBJ2-7
d_call: NA
cdr3_aa: CASSITQGFHEQYF
cdr3_nt: TGTGCCAGTAGTATAACCCAGGGGTTCCACGAGCAGTACTTC

v_call: TRBV6-5
clone_size: NA
j_call: TRBJ2-7
d_call: TRBD2
cdr3_aa: CASSPRSSGRQEQYF
cdr3_nt: TGTGCCAGCAGTCCGAGGTCTAGCGGGAGGCAAGAGCAGTACTTC

v_call: TRBV10-3
clone_size: NA
j_call: TRBJ2-7
d_call: NA
cdr3_aa: CAISGIGAYEQYF
cdr3_nt: TGTGCCATCAGTGGGATAGGAGCCTACGAGCAGTACTTC

v_call: TRBV19
clone_size: few
j_call: TRBJ2-7
d_call: NA
cdr3_aa: CASSGDSYEQYF
cdr3_nt: TGTGCCAGTTCCGGGGACTCCTACGAGCAGTACTTC

v_call: TRBV7-2
clone_size: NA
j_call: TRBJ1-2
d_call: NA
cdr3_aa: CASSLRGQTPYGYTF
cdr3_nt: TGTGCCAGCAGCTTACGCGGACAGACCCCCTATGGCTACACCTTC

v_call: TRBV6-4
clone_size: NA
j_call: TRBJ1-2
d_call: NA
cdr3_aa: CASRPAAQVNYGYTF
cdr3_nt: TGTGCCAGCAGACCCGCCGCCCAGGTTAACTATGGCTACACCTTC

v_call: TRBV5-1
clone_size: NA
j_call: TRBJ2-2
d_call: TRBD2
cdr3_aa: CASSLGTSGHGELFF
cdr3_nt: TGCGCCAGCAGCTTGGGGACTAGCGGGCACGGGGAGCTGTTTTTT

v_call: TRBV19
clone_size: NA
j_call: TRBJ2-7
d_call: TRBD2
cdr3_aa: CASSTPRLASYEQYF
cdr3_nt: TGTGCCAGTAGTACCCCCAGACTAGCGTCCTACGAGCAGTACTTC

v_call: TRBV10-2
clone_size: NA
j_call: TRBJ2-1
d_call: TRBD2
cdr3_aa: CASSESSGGAVGTNEQFF
cdr3_nt: TGCGCCAGCAGTGAGTCGAGCGGGGGGGCCGTTGGGACGAATGAGCAGTTCTTC

v_call: TRBV29-1
clone_size: NA
j_call: TRBJ1-2
d_call: TRBD1
cdr3_aa: CTSTTGDGYGYTF
cdr3_nt: TGCACGTCCACTACAGGGGATGGATATGGCTACACCTTC

v_call: TRBV6-1
clone_size: NA
j_call: TRBJ2-1
d_call: NA
cdr3_aa: CASSDFSYNEQFF
cdr3_nt: TGTGCCAGCAGTGATTTCAGTTACAATGAGCAGTTCTTC

v_call: TRBV29-1
clone_size: NA
j_call: TRBJ2-2
d_call: NA
cdr3_aa: CSAMRTGELFF
cdr3_nt: TGCAGCGCAATGAGAACCGGGGAGCTGTTTTTT

v_call: TRBV9
clone_size: NA
j_call: TRBJ2-7
d_call: NA
cdr3_aa: CASSVGGNEQYF
cdr3_nt: TGTGCCAGCAGCGTAGGCGGAAACGAGCAGTACTTC

v_call: TRBV7-9
clone_size: few
j_call: TRBJ1-5
d_call: NA
cdr3_aa: CASSFSAGSRQPQHF
cdr3_nt: TGTGCCAGCAGCTTTTCCGCCGGGTCACGCCAGCCCCAGCATTTT

v_call: TRBV7-7
clone_size: NA
j_call: TRBJ2-5
d_call: TRBD2
cdr3_aa: CASSSGTSGGETQYF
cdr3_nt: TGTGCTAGCAGTTCCGGGACTAGCGGGGGAGAGACCCAGTACTTC

v_call: TRBV11-2
clone_size: NA
j_call: TRBJ1-4
d_call: TRBD1
cdr3_aa: CASSPDRAEKLFF
cdr3_nt: TGTGCCAGCAGCCCGGACAGGGCGGAAAAACTGTTTTTT

v_call: TRBV5-6
clone_size: NA
j_call: TRBJ2-5
d_call: TRBD1
cdr3_aa: CASSSPGTGDGLVQETQYF
cdr3_nt: TGTGCCAGCAGCTCCCCCGGGACAGGGGACGGCCTAGTCCAAGAGACCCAGTACTTC

v_call: TRBV6-1
clone_size: NA
j_call: TRBJ2-1
d_call: NA
cdr3_aa: CASSEGQGGNEQFF
cdr3_nt: TGTGCCAGCAGTGAAGGCCAGGGGGGCAATGAGCAGTTCTTC

v_call: TRBV29-1
clone_size: NA
j_call: TRBJ1-2
d_call: TRBD1
cdr3_aa: CSVDPGGAGYGYTF
cdr3_nt: TGCAGCGTAGATCCAGGGGGCGCAGGCTATGGCTACACCTTC

v_call: TRBV5-1
clone_size: few
j_call: TRBJ1-1
d_call: TRBD1
cdr3_aa: CASSLWSGGVNTEAFF
cdr3_nt: TGCGCCAGCAGCTTGTGGTCAGGGGGCGTGAACACTGAAGCTTTCTTT

v_call: TRBV29-1
clone_size: NA
j_call: TRBJ2-1
d_call: NA
cdr3_aa: CSVDLGLAINEQFF
cdr3_nt: TGCAGCGTCGACCTCGGGCTAGCGATCAATGAGCAGTTCTTC

v_call: TRBV12-5
clone_size: medium-sized
j_call: TRBJ2-7
d_call: TRBD2
cdr3_aa: CASGLEREAPYEQYF
cdr3_nt: TGTGCTAGTGGTTTGGAGCGGGAGGCCCCCTACGAGCAGTACTTC

v_call: TRBV4-3
clone_size: NA
j_call: TRBJ2-7
d_call: NA
cdr3_aa: CASSQVAGGSYEQYF
cdr3_nt: TGCGCCAGCAGCCAAGTCGCCGGGGGTAGCTACGAGCAGTACTTC

v_call: TRBV4-2
clone_size: NA
j_call: TRBJ1-2
d_call: TRBD1
cdr3_aa: CASSQEDRVNYGYTF
cdr3_nt: TGTGCCAGCAGCCAAGAGGACAGGGTCAACTATGGCTACACCTTC

v_call: TRBV6-1
clone_size: NA
j_call: TRBJ2-7
d_call: TRBD1
cdr3_aa: CASSAGQGRVGNGQYF
cdr3_nt: TGTGCCAGCAGTGCGGGACAGGGACGGGTCGGAAACGGGCAGTACTTC

v_call: TRBV5-4
clone_size: NA
j_call: TRBJ2-7
d_call: NA
cdr3_aa: CASSFRGSSEQYF
cdr3_nt: TGTGCCAGCAGCTTCCGAGGGAGTAGCGAGCAGTACTTC

v_call: TRBV9
clone_size: NA
j_call: TRBJ2-2
d_call: TRBD1
cdr3_aa: CASSARQGAVGELFF
cdr3_nt: TGTGCCAGCAGCGCAAGACAGGGGGCCGTCGGGGAGCTGTTTTTT

v_call: TRBV5-6
clone_size: NA
j_call: TRBJ2-7
d_call: TRBD1
cdr3_aa: CASSSTGTGHYEQYF
cdr3_nt: TGTGCCAGCAGCTCAACCGGGACAGGTCACTACGAGCAGTACTTC

v_call: TRBV10-2
clone_size: NA
j_call: TRBJ1-1
d_call: TRBD1
cdr3_aa: CASLRDRGNTEAFF
cdr3_nt: TGCGCCAGCCTGCGCGACAGGGGGAACACTGAAGCTTTCTTT

v_call: TRBV5-6
clone_size: NA
j_call: TRBJ2-7
d_call: NA
cdr3_aa: CASSFQREQYF
cdr3_nt: TGTGCCAGCAGCTTTCAGCGCGAGCAGTACTTC

v_call: TRBV2
clone_size: NA
j_call: TRBJ2-4
d_call: TRBD2
cdr3_aa: CASSDRTSGGGDF
cdr3_nt: TGTGCCAGCAGTGATCGGACTAGCGGAGGGGGGGACTTC

v_call: TRBV7-9
clone_size: NA
j_call: TRBJ2-7
d_call: NA
cdr3_aa: CASSPIYEQYF
cdr3_nt: TGTGCCAGCAGCCCAATCTACGAGCAGTACTTC

v_call: TRBV7-9
clone_size: few
j_call: TRBJ1-3
d_call: NA
cdr3_aa: CASSLAGPGNTIYF
cdr3_nt: TGTGCCAGCAGCTTAGCTGGGCCTGGAAACACCATATATTTT